This T cell receptor (beta chain) was obtained from a study of spatial heterogeneity in lung cancer. The wider study: Within raw reads, each unique TCR and UMI combination appeared on average more than ten times. Study results and caveats: Relative to follow-up, resection was when ubiquitous expanded tumor TCRs appeared more in blood.

Per the germline V gene, CDR1 is SGHVS and CDR2 is FNYEAQ. The V end lost 5 bases, the J end lost 15 bases, and 15 bases lay between the germline ends. CDR3 size: 11 residues. Comment on this clonotype: The antigen is not known.

Time point: blood at routine non-recurrence follow-up after resection. Whole RNA from tumor, nontumor lung or frozen PBMC was sequenced unsorted. Every TCR cDNA molecule carried a tag that served as a unique molecular identifier. TCRdb fed the 5' RACE reads into MiXCR, producing one record per CDR3 protein. The profile shows 100,000 to 120,000 distinct CDR3 sequences, 11% of them singletons. The TCR comes from a female donor with early-stage non-small cell lung cancer. The sample was PBMCs, taken at follow-up. The rearrangement uses TRBV7-6 and TRBJ2-3; no reliable D call. The CDR3 loop is CASSDALNSYF. CDR3 in DNA: TGTGCCAGCAGCGACGCACTCAATTCATATTTT.